This TCR beta chain was found in a study of blood T cell repertoires in COVID-19. Study summary: COVID-19 samples, acute and convalescent, were from the United States, Italy and Spain.

The CDR3 totals 11 residues. V was clipped by 2 bases and J by 3 bases, with 2 bases between them. Authors' analysis steps: The authors estimated nucleated cell counts from reference gene primer amplification. The assay was immunoSEQ multiplex PCR, and TCRdb's table has in-frame clones only and misses some. For V, J and clone size, that table is used; D and trimming come from the DNA. The profile shows over 140,000 clones, 60% to 80% of them singletons. In terms of age and location, participants ranged from roughly 18 to 89 years and lived in about 25 US areas. Two negative PCRs, clearance, or symptom resolution had been documented for recovered Cohort 3 donors.

The clonotype originates from a woman in her fifties or sixties who had recovered from COVID-19. The chain combines TRBV12-3 or TRBV12-4 with TRBJ2-7, with D hard to call. The specimen sequenced was PBMCs or T cells enriched from blood (not recorded which). CDR3 in amino acids: CASSLLYEQYF. Written as DNA, the CDR3 is TGTGCCAGCAGTTTACTCTACGAGCAGTACTTC.